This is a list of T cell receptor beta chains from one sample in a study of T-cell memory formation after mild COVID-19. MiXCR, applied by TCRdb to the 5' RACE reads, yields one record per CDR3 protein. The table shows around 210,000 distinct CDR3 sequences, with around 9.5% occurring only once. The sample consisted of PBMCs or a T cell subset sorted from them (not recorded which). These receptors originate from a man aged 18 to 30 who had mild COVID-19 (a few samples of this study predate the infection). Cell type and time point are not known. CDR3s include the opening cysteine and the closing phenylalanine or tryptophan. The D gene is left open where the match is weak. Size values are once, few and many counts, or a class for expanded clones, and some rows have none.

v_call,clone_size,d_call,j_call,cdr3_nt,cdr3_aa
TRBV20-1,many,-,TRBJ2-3,TGCAGTGCTGAAGCTCCACTTAGCACAGATACGCAGTATTTT,CSAEAPLSTDTQYF
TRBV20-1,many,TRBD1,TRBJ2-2,TGCAGTGCGAACAGGGGGCGGTACACCGGGGAGCTGTTTTTT,CSANRGRYTGELFF
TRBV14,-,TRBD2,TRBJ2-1,TGTGCCAGCAGCCAAGGGCTAGCGGGCAACAATGGGCAGTTCTTC,CASSQGLAGNNGQFF
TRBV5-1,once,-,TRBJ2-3,TGCGCCAGCAGCTTGAACAGGGTTGGCACAGATACGCAGTATTTT,CASSLNRVGTDTQYF
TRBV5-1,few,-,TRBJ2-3,TGCGCCAGCAGCTTGGGCTTAATAGCAGGGGGGACAGATACGCAGTATTTT,CASSLGLIAGGTDTQYF
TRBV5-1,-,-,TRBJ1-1,TGCGCCAGCAGCTTGGCCAACACGGGCAACACTGAAGCTTTCTTT,CASSLANTGNTEAFF
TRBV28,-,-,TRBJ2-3,TGTGCCAGCAGACGGACATCCCTGGATACGCAGTATTTT,CASRRTSLDTQYF
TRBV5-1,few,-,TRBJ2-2,TGCGCCAGCAGCTTGGGGGCACCGAACACCGGGGAGCTGTTTTTT,CASSLGAPNTGELFF
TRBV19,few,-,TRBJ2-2,TGTGCCAGTAGTATTCTCAGACGGGAGCTGTTTTTT,CASSILRRELFF
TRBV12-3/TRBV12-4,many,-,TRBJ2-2,TGTGCCAGCAGTTTTAGGGGGGCGAACACCGGGGAGCTGTTTTTT,CASSFRGANTGELFF
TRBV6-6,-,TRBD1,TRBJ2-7,TGTGCCAGCACCGGGGACAGGGTCTACGAGCAGTACTTC,CASTGDRVYEQYF
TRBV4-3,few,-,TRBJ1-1,TGCGCCAGCAGCCAATTACAGAACACTGAAGCTTTCTTT,CASSQLQNTEAFF
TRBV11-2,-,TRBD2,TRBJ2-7,TGTGCCAGCAGCTTAAGCGGGAGGGGCTACGAGCAGTACTTC,CASSLSGRGYEQYF
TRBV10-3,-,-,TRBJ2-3,TGTGCCATCAGTGAGCTGGGTCAGCTCGAGTCAGATACGCAGTATTTT,CAISELGQLESDTQYF
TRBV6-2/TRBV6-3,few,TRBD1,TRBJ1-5,TGTGCCAGCAGTCCGGGACTCAGGGGGGATCAGCCCCAGCATTTT,CASSPGLRGDQPQHF
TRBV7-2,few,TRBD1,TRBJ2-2,TGTGCCAGCAGCTTATGGGGACAGGAGGTTGGGGAGCTGTTTTTT,CASSLWGQEVGELFF
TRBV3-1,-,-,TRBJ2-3,TGTGCCAGCAGCCAAGATCAGGGGCGGGATACGCAGTATTTT,CASSQDQGRDTQYF
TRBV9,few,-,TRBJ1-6,TGTGCCAGCAGCGTAGACGGAAGGGGTGGACCACAAGGTCCCCTCCACTTT,CASSVDGRGGPQGPLHF
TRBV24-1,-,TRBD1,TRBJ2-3,TGTGCCACCAGCAGACAGGGCTTGGATACGCAGTATTTT,CATSRQGLDTQYF
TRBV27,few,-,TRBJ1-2,TGTGCCAGCAGTCGAACAGCAGAATATGGCTACACCTTC,CASSRTAEYGYTF
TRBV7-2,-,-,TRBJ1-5,TGTGCCAGCAGCTTGCGCGCAGGGTCTAGCAATCAGCCCCAGCATTTT,CASSLRAGSSNQPQHF
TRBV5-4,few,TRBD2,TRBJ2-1,TGTGCCAGCAGCCCCAGCGGGGGACTCCACAATGAGCAGTTCTTC,CASSPSGGLHNEQFF
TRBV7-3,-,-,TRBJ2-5,TGTGCCAGCAGCCTCAACCTGATCGGGAATCAAGAGACCCAGTACTTC,CASSLNLIGNQETQYF
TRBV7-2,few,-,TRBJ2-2,TGTGCCAGCAGCTTAGTCGGGACAATGAACACCGGGGAGCTGTTTTTT,CASSLVGTMNTGELFF
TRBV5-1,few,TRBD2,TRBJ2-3,TGCGCCAGCAGCCCAGGACTAGCGGGGACCTCCACAGATACGCAGTATTTT,CASSPGLAGTSTDTQYF
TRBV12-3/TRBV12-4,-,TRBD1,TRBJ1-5,TGTGCCAGCAGGCGGACAGGACTCAATCAGCCCCAGCATTTT,CASRRTGLNQPQHF
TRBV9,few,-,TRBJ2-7,TGTGCCAGCAGCGTAGGTATGCCCTACGAGCAGTACTTC,CASSVGMPYEQYF
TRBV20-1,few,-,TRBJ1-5,TGCAGTGCTAGAGGGCCCCGAGGGCCCCAGCATTTT,CSARGPRGPQHF
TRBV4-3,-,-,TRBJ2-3,TGCGCCAGCAGCCGTCGGGGATTAGACTCAGATACGCAGTATTTT,CASSRRGLDSDTQYF
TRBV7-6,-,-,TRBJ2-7,TGTGCCAGCAGCCAGGCTCACTCCTACGAGCAGTACTTC,CASSQAHSYEQYF
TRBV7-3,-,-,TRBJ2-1,TGTGCCAGCAGCTCCGACGGTGCGAATGAGCAGTTCTTC,CASSSDGANEQFF
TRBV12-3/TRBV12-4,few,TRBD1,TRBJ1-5,TGTGCCAGCAGTCCACGGGGGACAGGAAGACAGCCCCAGCATTTT,CASSPRGTGRQPQHF
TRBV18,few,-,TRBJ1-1,TGTGCCAGCTCTTACCAGAGGAACACTGAAGCTTTCTTT,CASSYQRNTEAFF
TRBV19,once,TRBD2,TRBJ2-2,TGTGCCAGTGCATGGGAGGGCACGAACACCGGGGAGCTGTTTTTT,CASAWEGTNTGELFF
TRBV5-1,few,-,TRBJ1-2,TGCGCCAGCAGCTTGGTACAGCTTAACTATGGCTACACCTTC,CASSLVQLNYGYTF
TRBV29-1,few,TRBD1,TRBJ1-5,TGCAGCGTAGCCGGGACAGGGGGCAGAGGCAATCAGCCCCAGCATTTT,CSVAGTGGRGNQPQHF
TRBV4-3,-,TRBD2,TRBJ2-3,TGCGCCAGCAGCCAAGAGACTAGCGGAACGACAGATACGCAGTATTTT,CASSQETSGTTDTQYF
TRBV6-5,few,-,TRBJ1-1,TGTGCCAGCAGTTCCCAGGGAGTCGCTGAAGCTTTCTTT,CASSSQGVAEAFF
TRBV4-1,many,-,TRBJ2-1,TGCGCCAGCAGCCCTGGGACATCTACTACGTGGAGCTCCTACAATGAGCAGTTCTTC,CASSPGTSTTWSSYNEQFF
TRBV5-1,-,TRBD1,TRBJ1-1,TGCGCCAGCAGCCCCTCAGGGGGCGCGAGTAGCACTGAAGCTTTCTTT,CASSPSGGASSTEAFF
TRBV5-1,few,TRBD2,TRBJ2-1,TGCGCCAGCAGCTCGGAACCGGGGGGGCCTTACAATGAGCAGTTCTTC,CASSSEPGGPYNEQFF
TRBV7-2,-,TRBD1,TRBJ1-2,TGTGCCAGCAGATCCACAGGGGGTAGAGGCTACACCTTC,CASRSTGGRGYTF
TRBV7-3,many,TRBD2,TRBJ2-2,TGTGCCAGCAGCTCGCGGGGGGGCCTGGACACCGGGGAGCTGTTTTTT,CASSSRGGLDTGELFF
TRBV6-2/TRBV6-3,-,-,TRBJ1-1,TGTGCCAGCAGTTACCTGCGGAGAGCTGGGCTGGCCACTGAAGCTTTCTTT,CASSYLRRAGLATEAFF
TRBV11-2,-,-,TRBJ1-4,TGTGCCAGCAGCTTTCATACCGAGGGAAAACTGTTTTTT,CASSFHTEGKLFF
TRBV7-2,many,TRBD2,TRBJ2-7,TGTGCCAGCAGCTCGCGGGGGGTCTACGAGCAGTACTTC,CASSSRGVYEQYF
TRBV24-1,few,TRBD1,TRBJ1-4,TGTGCCACCAGTGACCCAGGACAGGGCAGTGAAAAACTGTTTTTT,CATSDPGQGSEKLFF